This TCR beta chain comes out of a study of blood T cell repertoires in COVID-19. The overall study: Specimens from acute and convalescent COVID-19 originated in the United States, Italy and Spain.

Produced via immunoSEQ multiplex PCR; TCRdb's table is partial and in-frame only. This repertoire shows hundreds of thousands of clones, more than 85% found once; its top ten account for approximately 8.3%. Trimming took 4 bases from V and 7 from J; bases not matched to a gene: 4. Germline lookup yields CDR1 SGHRS and CDR2 YFSETQ. The CDR3 contains 13 residues. V gene TRBV5-1 combines with J gene TRBJ2-1; 8 bases line up with TRBD2. What was sequenced was PBMCs or T cells enriched from blood (not recorded which). The TCR sequence derives from a woman aged 55-75 years who had recovered from COVID-19. The CDR3 sequence: CASSPGLENEQFF. CDR3 sequence (DNA): TGCGCCAGCAGCCCGGGACTAGAGAATGAGCAGTTCTTC.